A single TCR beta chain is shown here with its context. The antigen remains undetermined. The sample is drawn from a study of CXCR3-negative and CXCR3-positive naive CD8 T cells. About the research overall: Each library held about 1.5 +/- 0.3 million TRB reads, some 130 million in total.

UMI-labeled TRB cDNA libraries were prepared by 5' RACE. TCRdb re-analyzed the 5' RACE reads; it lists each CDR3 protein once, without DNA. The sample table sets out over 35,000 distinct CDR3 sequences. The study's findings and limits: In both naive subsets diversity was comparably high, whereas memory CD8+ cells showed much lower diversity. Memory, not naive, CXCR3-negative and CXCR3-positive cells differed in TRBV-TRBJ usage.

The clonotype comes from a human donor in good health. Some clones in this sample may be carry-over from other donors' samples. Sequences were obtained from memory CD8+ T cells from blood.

The CDR3 sequence is CISVPEASPFLGGRRTEAFF. The V and J genes are TRBV7-5 and TRBJ1-1; TCRdb calls TRBD1, which cannot be checked without DNA. TRBV7-5 is an annotated pseudogene. CDR3 size: 20 residues.